This is a list of T cell receptor beta chains from one sample in a study of T-cell memory formation after mild COVID-19. TCRdb ran MiXCR on the 5' RACE reads and lists one entry per CDR3 protein. The table lists under 250,000 distinct CDR3 sequences, roughly 14% of them singletons. Sequencing was carried out using PBMCs or a T cell subset sorted from them (not recorded which). These receptor sequences come from an adult woman who had mild COVID-19 (a few samples of this study predate the infection). Cell type and time point are not known. CDR3s include the opening cysteine and the closing phenylalanine or tryptophan.

J gene	V gene	CDR3 protein
TRBJ2-7	TRBV9	CASSPGGTKGIYEQYF
TRBJ2-3	TRBV24-1	CATSPPAGTDTQYF
TRBJ2-7	TRBV9	CASSIHRGPQYF
TRBJ1-2	TRBV12-3/TRBV12-4	CASSLRTGATYGYTF
TRBJ2-3	TRBV6-5	CASSPQRGPRNAQYF
TRBJ2-3	TRBV5-1	CASSFLTLGTDTQYF
TRBJ2-6	TRBV20-1	CSARDQQGRSGANVLTF
TRBJ2-5	TRBV24-1	CAREAGEDDTQYF
TRBJ2-7	TRBV11-2	CASSLTSGRSYEQYF
TRBJ1-4	TRBV5-1	CASSLVAGFNEKLFF
TRBJ1-1	TRBV5-4	CASSVTTGGPNTEAFF
TRBJ1-5	TRBV29-1	CSVELGGNSNQPQHF
TRBJ1-1	TRBV6-1	CASREQGRAEAFF
TRBJ2-7	TRBV7-2	CASSPDIGEQYF
TRBJ1-6	TRBV2	CASRGQAFNSPLHF
TRBJ2-5	TRBV4-2	CASSQKDQETQYF
TRBJ1-1	TRBV24-1	CATKVMGEDTEAFF
TRBJ1-4	TRBV10-3	CAISPGQSEKLFF
TRBJ2-5	TRBV7-2	CASSSGAGVRGETQYF
TRBJ2-5	TRBV15	CATSRVAGWDETQYF
TRBJ2-6	TRBV3-1	CASSQYSSGSSGANVLTF
TRBJ2-1	TRBV7-2	CASSLRGGEQFF
TRBJ2-7	TRBV2	CASSEQGFSYEQYF
TRBJ1-1	TRBV3-1	CASSQVDRGTTF
TRBJ2-7	TRBV2	CASSLNGAGGYF
TRBJ1-1	TRBV3-1	CASSPSYMNTEAFF
TRBJ2-1	TRBV7-9	CASSAGDWSADEQFF
TRBJ2-3	TRBV3-1	CASSPGWRLAGGRGTDTQYF
TRBJ2-1	TRBV7-9	CASSLVSGRANEQFF
TRBJ1-1	TRBV5-1	CASSLRWGTEAFF
TRBJ2-2	TRBV21-1	CASSKEGKELQPTGELFF
TRBJ2-1	TRBV12-5	CASGSPSGRYNEQFF
TRBJ2-7	TRBV20-1	CSAGPTSGSYEQYF
TRBJ2-1	TRBV6-1	CASQGLAGPSSYNEQFF
TRBJ1-2	TRBV5-1	CASSLSDINYGYTF
TRBJ2-3	TRBV6-5	CASSYSIRSGASTDTQYF
TRBJ2-1	TRBV5-1	CASRAEPYNEQFF
TRBJ1-5	TRBV5-5	CASSPTVGGIGQPQHF
TRBJ1-2	TRBV20-1	CSARRINYGYTF
TRBJ1-4	TRBV4-1	CASSQDGTGNEKLFF
TRBJ2-6	TRBV12-3/TRBV12-4	CASSPAGTGANVLTF
TRBJ2-1	TRBV3-1	CASSQGERNEQFF
TRBJ2-1	TRBV12-3/TRBV12-4	CASSFPIGEQFF
TRBJ2-2	TRBV6-2/TRBV6-3	CASSYSSRGSGELFF
TRBJ1-2	TRBV29-1	CSVGSGTRANYGYTF
TRBJ2-3	TRBV2	CASPLSGQPSTDTQYF
TRBJ2-3	TRBV5-1	CASSLERGSTDTQYF